The 12 T cell receptor beta chains given below trace back to one sample, sequenced in a study of sequential checkpoint blockade in melanoma. Assay used: immunoSEQ multiplex PCR; TCRdb lists only in-frame clones, some missing. Among about 12,000 clones, about 56% were seen once, and the ten largest hold 20% to 25%. This sample's treatment: randomized to nivolumab then ipilimumab (arm A) or the reverse (arm B). Material: CD8+ T cells sorted from blood (inferred from file names), obtained from a patient given nivolumab and ipilimumab in sequence. These TCRs come from a human donor with melanoma.

This clone was observed a few times. This chain connects TRBV13 to TRBJ2-7; TRBD1 matches 8 bases. Looked up from germline, CDR1 is PRHDT and CDR2 is FYEKMQ (reference sequence). Trimming at V came to 5 bases and at J to 2 bases, leaving 8 bases not matched to a gene. The CDR3 consists of 15 residues. DNA of the CDR3: TGTGCCAGCAGCCCCAGACAGGGGTCTACCTACGAGCAGTACTTC. Amino acids: CASSPRQGSTYEQYF.

The chain employs TRBV4-3 and TRBJ2-5; the D gene is possibly TRBD2 (6 bases). Germline CDR1 and CDR2: LGHNA and YSLEER. CDR3 length: 17 residues. The V gene lost 1 base and the J gene lost 4 bases, with 19 bases spanning the gap. The CDR3 here is CASSQGLGQGGGETQYF. The CDR3 coding sequence is TGCGCCAGCAGCCAAGGCCTGGGCCAGGGAGGCGGAGAGACCCAGTACTTC.

The chain is built from TRBV13 and TRBJ1-1; tentative D call: TRBD1 (5 bases). With 8 bases removed from V and 1 base from J, the gap between germline ends came to 11 bases. The CDR3 has 13 residues. CDR1 and CDR2 from the germline V gene are PRHDT and FYEKMQ (reference sequence). In DNA form, the CDR3 reads TGTGCCAGCGCACGTCAGGGGAACACTGAAGCTTTCTTT. It yields the protein CASARQGNTEAFF.

V gene TRBV7-2 combines with J gene TRBJ2-5; TRBD1 aligns across 9 bases. The germline CDR1 and CDR2 sequences are SGHTA and FQGNSA. CDR3 length: 15 amino acids. Unmatched junction bases numbered 9, after V lost 5 bases and J lost 5 bases. The CDR3 DNA is TGTGCCAGCAGCCACCGGGACAGGGATCGGGAGACCCAGTACTTC. This sequence encodes CASSHRDRDRETQYF.

The V gene is TRBV14, the J gene TRBJ2-2; tentative D call: TRBD2 (5 bases). Germline CDR1 reads SGHDN; CDR2 reads FVKESK. The CDR3 is 11 residues long. Trimming removed 4 bases at V and 12 bases at J, with 9 bases between. The CDR3, as DNA: TGTGCCAGCAGCCTCGGAGGACAGCTGTTTTTT. Translating gives CASSLGGQLFF.

The V gene is TRBV7-6, the J gene TRBJ1-1; 7 nucleotides align to TRBD1. The CDR3 totals 13 residues. The ends lost 4 bases at V and 9 bases at J; junction bases unmatched: 8. Per germline, CDR1 SGHVS and CDR2 FNYEAQ. This chain's CDR3 is CASSYQDRAKAFF. The CDR3 DNA sequence: TGTGCCAGCAGCTACCAAGACAGGGCCAAAGCTTTCTTT.

The chain combines TRBV5-6 with TRBJ2-7; possible D gene TRBD2, 5 bases. This CDR3 has 17 residues. Trimming took off 4 bases at V and 2 bases at J, with 22 bases between the two ends. Germline V gene data show CDR1 as SGHDT and CDR2 as YYEEEE. This CDR3 is CASSLELEGYVAYEQYF. The CDR3 nucleotides are TGTGCCAGCAGCCTGGAGCTTGAGGGCTACGTCGCCTACGAGCAGTACTTC.

The chain is built from TRBV2 and TRBJ2-7, with a tentative D call TRBD2 (5 bases). The CDR3 is made up of 16 amino acids. Germline CDR1 SNHLY, CDR2 FYNNEI. Between the trimmed V and J ends, which lost 4 bases and 6 bases, there was a span of 22 bases. Here the CDR3 reads CASSGRLRDLATEQYF. The CDR3 DNA follows: TGTGCCAGCAGTGGCCGCCTCCGGGATCTAGCCACCGAGCAGTACTTC.

This clone was detected a few times. The rearrangement links TRBV7-6 to TRBJ1-6; D unclear. The V gene lost 5 bases and the J gene lost 0 bases, with 5 bases spanning the gap. CDR3 size: 14 residues. In germline, CDR1 is SGHVS, CDR2 FNYEAQ. CDR3 in DNA: TGTGCCAGCAGCCTTAGCTCCTATAATTCACCCCTCCACTTT. Its protein is CASSLSSYNSPLHF.

The chain uses TRBV4-2 and TRBJ2-3, with a tentative D call TRBD2 (5 bases). Trimming took 0 bases from V and 0 from J, leaving 16 bases between them. Germline CDR1 and CDR2: LGHNA and YNFKEQ. This CDR3 spans 18 amino acids. The CDR3 loop reads CASSQERLALVSTDTQYF. The DNA for the CDR3 is TGTGCCAGCAGCCAAGAACGGCTAGCTCTTGTGAGCACAGATACGCAGTATTTT.

The chain employs TRBV5-8 and TRBJ2-3, with 7 bases fitting TRBD2. The CDR3 length is 17 residues. V was clipped by 0 bases and J by 5 bases; unmatched bases: 12. Germline lookup yields CDR1 SGHTS and CDR2 YDEGEE. The CDR3 nucleotides are TGTGCCAGCAGCTTGGCCGGCTGGAGCGGGGCTGGAGATACGCAGTATTTT. Translation gives CASSLAGWSGAGDTQYF.

This clone was observed a handful of times. V and J are TRBV7-9 and TRBJ2-2; TRBD1 matches 9 bases. J was trimmed by 4 bases and V by 10 bases; bases with no gene match: 7. Germline V CDR1 and CDR2: SEHNR, FQNEAQ (reference sequence). The CDR3 is 14 residues long. This CDR3 is CATRGQGSTGELFF. The CDR3 nucleotides are TGTGCCACCCGGGGACAGGGAAGCACCGGGGAGCTGTTTTTT.